What follows are 26 T cell receptor beta chains derived from one specimen sequenced in a study of blood T cell repertoires in COVID-19. Repertoires were generated with immunoSEQ multiplex PCR, while TCRdb's copy carries only in-frame clones and drops some. The data show roughly 330,000 clones, under 90% seen once. Sequences were obtained from PBMCs or T cells enriched from blood (not recorded which). The receptors stem from a woman younger than 35 who had recovered from COVID-19.

The chain uses TRBV30 and TRBJ1-1; D is unclear. The CDR3 is 13 amino acids. Between the trimmed V and J ends, which lost 0 bases and 1 base, there was a span of 6 bases. Germline loops: CDR1 GTSNPN, CDR2 SVGIG (reference sequence). DNA of the CDR3: TGTGCCTGGAGTGTTTGGCCGAACACTGAAGCTTTCTTT. Its protein product is CAWSVWPNTEAFF.

The chain has TRBV5-1 and TRBJ2-3; D is uncertain. The germline V gene encodes CDR1 SGHRS and CDR2 YFSETQ. The CDR3 length is 16 residues. The V end was cut by 2 bases, the J end by 0 bases, with 13 bases between. The CDR3 DNA reads TGCGCCAGCAGCTTACTATTGCAGACTAGCACAGATACGCAGTATTTT. Encoded protein: CASSLLLQTSTDTQYF.

This clone was recorded at least ten times. The chain has TRBV7-9 and TRBJ1-5; TRBD1 agrees at 8 bases. The V and J ends lost 5 bases and 7 bases, in that order; junction bases with no gene match: 13. Per germline, CDR1 SEHNR and CDR2 FQNEAQ (reference sequence). The CDR3 runs to 16 residues. For the CDR3, the DNA is TGTGCCAGCAGCCCCGGGGACAGAGGACAGGGACAGCCCCAGCATTTT. Encoded protein: CASSPGDRGQGQPQHF.

The chain joins TRBV7-9 to TRBJ2-7, with TRBD1 identical over 7 bases. V was clipped by 5 bases and J by 0 bases; unmatched bases: 7. Germline-derived CDR1 and CDR2 are SEHNR and FQNEAQ (reference sequence). The CDR3 consists of 15 residues. The CDR3 is CASSPRQGGSYEQYF. The CDR3 region has the DNA TGTGCCAGCAGCCCTAGACAGGGCGGCTCCTACGAGCAGTACTTC.

This chain's CDR3 is CASSPFTGTGILYGYTF. CDR3 nucleotide sequence: TGTGCCAGCAGTCCCTTTACCGGGACAGGGATTCTCTATGGCTACACCTTC. V is TRBV28 and J is TRBJ1-2; 9 bases fit TRBD1. The V gene end was trimmed by 5 bases and the J gene end by 4 bases; junction bases not matched to a gene: 14. Germline values: CDR1 MDHEN, CDR2 SYDVKM. CDR3 size: 17 residues.

The chain has TRBV9 and TRBJ2-1; D call uncertain. V gave up 1 base and J gave up 5 bases, with 4 bases separating them. This CDR3 spans 12 amino acids. From germline, CDR1 is SGDLS and CDR2 YYNGEE. Written as DNA, the CDR3 is TGTGCCAGCAGCGTAAGAGACAATGAGCAGTTCTTC. The encoded protein is CASSVRDNEQFF.

This clone is a singleton in its sample. The rearrangement links TRBV9 to TRBJ1-6, with D perhaps TRBD1 (6 bases). The CDR3 runs to 16 residues. Looked up from germline, CDR1 is SGDLS and CDR2 is YYNGEE. Between the trimmed V and J ends, which lost 1 base and 10 bases, there was a span of 18 bases. CDR3 DNA sequence: TGTGCCAGCAGCGTATCTATGGACAGCGCTAGCTCACCCCTCCACTTT. It is translated as CASSVSMDSASSPLHF.

V gene TRBV18 combines with J gene TRBJ1-2, with D unclear. This CDR3 comprises 12 residues. Deletions cut 1 base from V and 8 bases from J, with 8 bases between. Germline CDR1 is KGHSH and CDR2 is LQKENI. The CDR3 is CASSPQEGGYTF. For the CDR3, the DNA is TGTGCCAGCTCACCACAAGAGGGCGGCTACACCTTC. The full variable domain, its missing parts supplied by reference TRBV18 and TRBJ1-2, is NAGVMQNPRHLVRRRGQEARLRCSPMKGHSHVYWYRQLPEEGLKFMVYLQKENIIDESGMPKERFSAEFPKEGPSILRIQQVVRGDSAAYFCASSPQEGGYTFGSGTRLTVV.

The gene calls are TRBV24-1 and TRBJ1-2; D remains ambiguous. Per germline, CDR1 KGHDR and CDR2 SFDVKD. V lost 3 bases to trimming and J lost 4 bases, with 5 bases between them. The CDR3 length is 12 residues. The chain's CDR3 is CATSDRVYGYTF. DNA of the CDR3: TGTGCCACCAGTGATAGAGTCTATGGCTACACCTTC.

This rearrangement joins TRBV7-9 to TRBJ1-4; the D gene is possibly TRBD1 (5 bases). Germline V gene data show CDR1 as SEHNR and CDR2 as FQNEAQ (reference sequence). Trimming removed 3 bases from V and 7 bases from J, with 12 bases in between. The CDR3 consists of 14 residues. The CDR3 sequence is CASSLAGDSEKLFF. CDR3 coding DNA: TGTGCCAGCAGCTTGGCGGGGGATAGTGAAAAACTGTTTTTT.

This CDR3 is CASKQGAGGYTF. The DNA of the CDR3 is TGTGCCTCCAAACAGGGGGCGGGAGGCTACACCTTC. The chain combines TRBV30 with TRBJ1-2; 9 bases align to TRBD1. Germline V gene sequence: CDR1 GTSNPN, CDR2 SVGIG (reference sequence). CDR3 size: 12 residues. After removal of 7 bases from V and 8 bases from J, the junction contained 8 bases not matched to a gene.

Only one count was recorded for this clone. The V and J genes are TRBV29-1 and TRBJ1-2, with 8 bases matching TRBD1. The CDR3 length is 16 residues. The V segment lost 1 base and the J segment 0 bases; nucleotides outside the gene matches: 7. Germline CDR1 is SQVTM and CDR2 is ANQGSEA. DNA for the CDR3: TGCAGCGTTGAAGGGGCAGGGGGCCCAGCTAACTATGGCTACACCTTC. Translation: CSVEGAGGPANYGYTF.

The chain links TRBV2 to TRBJ2-1; 11 bases are shared with TRBD2. CDR1 is SNHLY and CDR2 is FYNNEI in the germline V gene. The CDR3 contains 19 residues. Trimming removed 2 bases from V and 9 bases from J; junction bases left unmatched: 18. CDR3 residues: CASSERDSPSSGRAIEQFF. DNA of the CDR3: TGTGCCAGCAGTGAAAGGGACAGCCCGAGTAGCGGGAGGGCGATTGAGCAGTTCTTC. Full variable domain (remainder filled in from reference TRBV2 and TRBJ2-1): EPEVTQTPSHQVTQMGQEVILRCVPISNHLYFYWYRQILGQKVEFLVSFYNNEISEKSEIFDDQFSVERPDGSNFTLKIRSTKLEDSAMYFCASSERDSPSSGRAIEQFFGPGTRLTVL.

The chain carries TRBV30 and TRBJ1-6; D is unresolved. Per germline, CDR1 GTSNPN and CDR2 SVGIG (reference sequence). Trimming pared 5 bases from V and 6 bases from J, leaving 11 bases between. The CDR3 extends over 13 amino acids. CDR3: CAWETASNSPLHF. The CDR3 DNA sequence: TGTGCCTGGGAGACGGCTAGTAATTCACCCCTCCACTTT.

The J gene is TRBJ1-1, the V gene TRBV10-1; 9 bases map to TRBD1. Germline CDR1 is WNHNN and CDR2 is SYGVQD (reference sequence). V lost 6 bases, J lost 5 bases, and 10 bases stayed unmatched. This CDR3 region has 15 residues. As DNA, the CDR3 is TGCGCCAGCAGCGACCCCGGGACAGGGTGGACTGAAGCTTTCTTT. Amino acid sequence: CASSDPGTGWTEAFF.

This clone occurred a few times. The V gene is TRBV7-9, the J gene TRBJ2-1; D is perhaps TRBD1 (6 bases). V shed 5 bases and J shed 2 bases, with 13 bases lying between them. Germline CDR1 is SEHNR and CDR2 is FQNEAQ (reference sequence). The CDR3 spans 15 residues. The CDR3 loop is CASSPTGSPYNEQFF. The CDR3 DNA follows: TGTGCCAGCAGCCCAACAGGGTCCCCCTACAATGAGCAGTTCTTC.

The chain recombines TRBV25-1 with TRBJ2-1; TRBD2 matches at 9 bases. This CDR3 region has 15 residues. V was pared by 6 bases and J by 4 bases, with 7 bases of the junction left unmatched. Germline CDR1 reads MGHDK; CDR2 reads SYGVNS. The CDR3 reads CASSLGGGVYNEQFF. The CDR3 coding sequence is TGTGCCAGCAGCCTGGGCGGGGGGGTTTACAATGAGCAGTTCTTC.

The V call is TRBV19, the J call TRBJ2-5; TRBD2 might be the D (6 bases). Trimming left V 5 bases short and J 9 bases short, with 10 bases between. Germline V gives CDR1 LNHDA, CDR2 SQIVND (reference sequence). The length of the CDR3 is 11 residues. The CDR3 region is CASSYGGSQYF. The CDR3 bases are TGTGCCAGTAGTTACGGGGGTTCCCAGTACTTC. Full variable domain (rest looked up from reference TRBV19 and TRBJ2-5): DGGITQSPKYLFRKEGQNVTLSCEQNLNHDAMYWYRQDPGQGLRLIYYSQIVNDFQKGDIAEGYSVSREKKESFPLTVTSAQKNPTAFYLCASSYGGSQYFGPGTRLLVL.

The genes are TRBV5-1 and TRBJ1-4; the D is unclear. Trimming pared 2 bases from V and 8 bases from J, leaving 10 bases between. The germline CDR1 and CDR2 sequences are SGHRS and YFSETQ. The CDR3 runs 13 residues. The chain's CDR3 is CASSLNRGEKLFF. As DNA, the CDR3 is TGCGCCAGCAGCTTAAACCGAGGGGAAAAACTGTTTTTT.

This clone was found many times. V gene TRBV9 combines with J gene TRBJ1-5, with D perhaps matching TRBD1 (6 bases). Germline V lookup: CDR1 SGDLS, CDR2 YYNGEE. The CDR3 has 15 amino acids. The V and J ends lost 0 bases and 2 bases respectively, with 9 bases between them. The CDR3 sequence: CASSVEGGRNQPQHF. The CDR3 coding sequence is TGTGCCAGCAGCGTAGAAGGGGGTCGCAATCAGCCCCAGCATTTT. Combining the CDR3 with reference TRBV9 and TRBJ1-5 gives the whole variable domain DSGVTQTPKHLITATGQRVTLRCSPRSGDLSVYWYQQSLDQGLQFLIQYYNGEERAKGNILERFSAQQFPDLHSELNLSSLELGDSALYFCASSVEGGRNQPQHFGDGTRLSIL.

V is TRBV20-1 and J is TRBJ2-7; 7 positions match TRBD2. The CDR3 runs 14 residues. CDR1 is DFQATT, CDR2 SNEGSKA, per germline (reference sequence). Losses at the gene ends were 3 bases for V and 7 bases for J; bases not matched to a gene: 12. The CDR3 DNA sequence: TGCAGTGCTAGTCCGTCTGCGGGAGTGTGGGAGCAGTACTTC. Protein sequence: CSASPSAGVWEQYF.

The chain uses TRBV9 and TRBJ2-6, with TRBD1 identical over 7 bases. This CDR3 is 17 amino acids long. The V segment lost 5 bases and the J segment 0 bases; nucleotides outside the gene matches: 8. CDR1 and CDR2 from the germline V gene are SGDLS and YYNGEE. CDR3 protein: CASSFPQGYSGANVLTF. The CDR3 nucleotides are TGTGCCAGCAGTTTTCCACAGGGGTACTCTGGGGCCAACGTCCTGACTTTC. The whole variable domain, remainder taken from reference TRBV9 and TRBJ2-6, is DSGVTQTPKHLITATGQRVTLRCSPRSGDLSVYWYQQSLDQGLQFLIQYYNGEERAKGNILERFSAQQFPDLHSELNLSSLELGDSALYFCASSFPQGYSGANVLTFGAGSRLTVL.

The chain carries TRBV18 and TRBJ1-6; tentative D call: TRBD1 (5 bases). The CDR3 totals 13 residues. V lost 4 bases and J 7 bases, leaving 8 bases between the germline ends. Germline V gene data show CDR1 as KGHSH and CDR2 as LQKENI. CDR3 sequence reads: CASSLGANSPLHF. CDR3 nucleotides: TGTGCCAGCTCACTTGGGGCCAATTCACCCCTCCACTTT.

The table lists this clone with a few counts. J is TRBJ1-4 and V is TRBV28; a weak D match, TRBD1 (6 bases). The length of the CDR3 is 15 residues. The germline gives CDR1 MDHEN, CDR2 SYDVKM. The V end was cut by 2 bases, the J end by 8 bases, with 15 bases between. The CDR3 coding sequence is TGTGCCAGCAGTTTAGTGGCGGGGGCGGGAGAAAAACTGTTTTTT. This sequence encodes CASSLVAGAGEKLFF.

This chain links TRBV9 with TRBJ1-1, with D possibly matching TRBD1 (6 bases). Trimming cost V 1 base and J 4 bases, with 11 bases left between them. The germline V gene has CDR1 SGDLS and CDR2 YYNGEE. The CDR3 extends over 14 amino acids. The DNA of the CDR3 is TGTGCCAGCAGCGTACAGGGGTCCGGCACTGAAGCTTTCTTT. Amino acid sequence: CASSVQGSGTEAFF.

The chain joins TRBV3-1 (or the pseudogene TRBV3-2) to TRBJ1-1; TRBD1 agrees at 8 bases. The CDR3 is made up of 13 amino acids. V was clipped by 5 bases and J by 5 bases; unmatched bases: 4. Germline lookup yields CDR1 LGHDT and CDR2 YNNKEL (reference sequence). CDR3 sequence: CASSMDRVTEAFF. The CDR3 bases are TGTGCCAGCAGCATGGACAGGGTAACTGAAGCTTTCTTT.